This T cell receptor (beta chain) was sequenced during a study of T cell clones after liver transplantation. In the study overall: Three of eight recipients were HCV-positive; others had non-autoimmune, non-viral indications. Regarding the study as a whole: A larger donor-reactive than third-party decline suggested partial antigen-specific deletion.

Repertoires were generated with immunoSEQ multiplex PCR, while TCRdb's copy carries only in-frame clones and drops some. The repertoire holds tens of thousands of clones, with 80% as singletons. Thawed unstimulated PBMCs were FACS-sorted by CD3, CD4 and CD8 into two populations. V was trimmed by 4 bases and J by 8 bases, leaving 23 bases between them. The V gene's germline CDR1 is SGHRS and CDR2 YFSETQ. The CDR3 is made up of 16 amino acids. Comments on this clone: Its specificity is unknown.

The source material was CD4+ T cells from blood, sampled 12 months after liver transplant. This TCR derives from a human patient who received a liver transplant. Among the T cells, some may be from the graft donor. The chain couples TRBV5-1 to TRBJ2-3; a possible D gene is TRBD2 (6 bases). CDR3 nucleotides: TGCGCCAGCAGCCTCGATAGCGGCCCCCGCATCGGTACGCAGTATTTT. This translates into CASSLDSGPRIGTQYF.